The 26 T cell receptor beta chains listed next were all sequenced from one sample in a study of blood T cells in healthy people across ages. Primers used in a second PCR of about 7 to 12 cycles were a sample-barcoded 5' primer and a J-beta primer mix. MiXCR was run by TCRdb on the 5' RACE reads, yielding one entry per CDR3 protein. This table holds 1,500,000 or so distinct CDR3 sequences, under 55% found once. Sequencing was done on a sample of blood. All receptors derive from a woman aged 18-30 years in good health.

The CDR3 sequence: CASSQYRYNEQFF. CDR3 coding DNA: TGTGCCAGCTCACAATATCGCTACAATGAGCAGTTCTTC. The chain links TRBV18 to TRBJ2-1; D gene unclear. The CDR3 is made up of 13 amino acids. The V end lost 4 bases, the J end lost 3 bases, and 7 bases lay between the germline ends. CDR1 is KGHSH and CDR2 is LQKENI in the germline V gene.

This clonotype was detected a few times. The chain joins TRBV12-3 or TRBV12-4 to TRBJ2-1, with 9 bases fitting TRBD1. The CDR3 runs to 15 residues. V lost 5 bases and J lost 5; bases outside the gene matches: 7. CDR3 region: CASSATGTGNNEQFF. The CDR3 DNA reads as TGTGCCAGCAGTGCTACCGGGACAGGGAACAATGAGCAGTTCTTC.

The chain links TRBV20-1 to TRBJ1-4; no clear D. The CDR3 spans 12 residues. Germline CDR1 DFQATT, CDR2 SNEGSKA (reference sequence). Trimming stripped 2 bases from V and 5 bases from J, with 6 bases between. CDR3 protein: CSARHPNEKLFF. CDR3 in DNA: TGCAGTGCTAGACACCCGAATGAAAAACTGTTTTTT.

This chain links TRBV12-3 or TRBV12-4 with TRBJ2-2, with a tentative D call TRBD2 (7 bases). The CDR3 has 15 residues. V was cut by 6 bases and J by 4 bases, with 15 bases left in between. In DNA, the CDR3 is TGTGCCAGCAGGAAGGGGGGGGGCGGCACCGGGGAGCTGTTTTTT. This gives the protein CASRKGGGGTGELFF.

The table lists this clonotype with a few counts. J is TRBJ1-1 and V is TRBV6-5, with 7 bases identical to TRBD1. J gave up 7 bases and V 6 bases, and 8 bases lay outside the gene matches. Per germline, CDR1 MNHEY and CDR2 SVGAGI. The CDR3 runs 13 residues. CDR3 protein: CASSPLGTVEAFF. The CDR3 region has the DNA TGTGCCAGCAGCCCCCTCGGGACAGTTGAAGCTTTCTTT.

This clonotype was seen repeatedly, ten times or more. The chain links TRBV4-2 to TRBJ1-4; 7 nucleotides agree with TRBD1. J gave up 7 bases and V 0 bases, and 8 bases lay outside the gene matches. The germline V gene encodes CDR1 LGHNA and CDR2 YNFKEQ. The CDR3 is 16 amino acids. CDR3 residues: CASSQDTGAGGEKLFF. CDR3 nucleotides: TGTGCCAGCAGCCAAGACACTGGGGCAGGGGGTGAAAAACTGTTTTTT.

This clonotype occurred a few times. The V and J genes are TRBV7-2 and TRBJ2-4; D not certain. Trimming stripped 6 bases from V and 0 bases from J, with 9 bases between. The V gene's germline CDR1 is SGHTA and CDR2 FQGNSA. CDR3 size: 14 residues. The CDR3 DNA reads TGTGCCAGCAGTGTGACTGAAGCCAAAAACATTCAGTACTTC. It codes for CASSVTEAKNIQYF.

The chain combines TRBV29-1 with TRBJ2-7; no reliable D call. From germline, CDR1 is SQVTM and CDR2 ANQGSEA. V was pared by 6 bases and J by 0 bases, with 18 bases between. The CDR3 loop spans 15 amino acids. The CDR3 DNA reads as TGCAGCGTGGGCCTCGAGTGGCAGCCCTCCTACGAGCAGTACTTC. Amino acids: CSVGLEWQPSYEQYF.

The chain links TRBV5-1 to TRBJ2-3; D gene ambiguous. V was clipped by 0 bases and J by 2 bases, with 13 bases between them. CDR3 length equals 16 residues. The V gene's germline CDR1 is SGHRS and CDR2 YFSETQ. The CDR3 is CASSLDPWRNTDTQYF. The CDR3 DNA sequence: TGCGCCAGCAGCTTGGATCCTTGGCGGAACACAGATACGCAGTATTTT.

The chain recombines TRBV7-2 with TRBJ2-7; D perhaps matches TRBD2 (6 bases). Germline CDR1 and CDR2: SGHTA and FQGNSA. This CDR3 contains 13 residues. Trimming took off 6 bases at V and 2 bases at J, with 11 bases between the two ends. CDR3 amino acids: CASSLRRAYEQYF. The CDR3 coding sequence is TGTGCCAGCAGTTTACGGAGGGCCTACGAGCAGTACTTC.

The V and J genes are TRBV7-2 and TRBJ2-1; D gene uncertain. The better agreement between TRBJ2-7 and the DNA end casts doubt on the J call. Germline loops: CDR1 SGHTA, CDR2 FQGNSA. The CDR3 covers 14 residues. The chain's CDR3 is CASSLGPYYNEQYF. CDR3 sequence (DNA): TGTGCCAGCAGCTTAGGCCCATATTACAATGAGCAGTACTTC.

V and J are TRBV9 and TRBJ1-3; a weak D match, TRBD1 (6 bases). Germline V lookup: CDR1 SGDLS, CDR2 YYNGEE. The CDR3 runs to 16 residues. The V gene lost 0 bases and the J gene lost 4 bases, with 14 bases spanning the gap. CDR3 loop: CASSVELGARGNTIYF. DNA for the CDR3: TGTGCCAGCAGCGTAGAGCTGGGGGCGAGAGGAAACACCATATATTTT.

This clonotype was seen a handful of times. The V and J genes are TRBV6-2 or TRBV6-3 and TRBJ2-5; 8 nucleotides align to TRBD1. The germline V gene encodes CDR1 MNHEY and CDR2 SVGEGT. Germline trimming cut 6 bases from V and 4 bases from J; bases unmatched to any gene: 7. The CDR3 totals 14 residues. CDR3 sequence reads: CASRPGQGRETQYF. For the CDR3, the DNA is TGTGCCAGCAGACCCGGACAGGGAAGAGAGACCCAGTACTTC.

The gene calls are TRBV25-1 and TRBJ1-2; D gene ambiguous. Germline CDR1 and CDR2: MGHDK and SYGVNS. The CDR3 spans 13 residues. V was cut by 4 bases and J by 2 bases, with 8 bases left in between. The CDR3 DNA follows: TGTGCCAGCAGTGTCCTGACCAACTATGGCTACACCTTC. This encodes CASSVLTNYGYTF.

This clonotype was detected only a few times. The chain has TRBV6-1 and TRBJ2-7; D possibly corresponds to TRBD1 (6 bases). Per the germline V gene, CDR1 is MNHNS and CDR2 is SASEGT. V lost 5 bases to trimming and J lost 2 bases, with 13 bases between them. The length of the CDR3 is 14 residues. The CDR3 reads CASSKGDNPYEQYF. CDR3 nucleotide sequence: TGTGCCAGCAGTAAAGGGGACAACCCCTACGAGCAGTACTTC.

J is TRBJ2-5 and V is TRBV9; TRBD1 aligns across 7 bases. Trimming removed 4 bases from V and 1 base from J; junction bases left unmatched: 4. The germline V gene has CDR1 SGDLS and CDR2 YYNGEE. This CDR3 comprises 14 residues. CDR3 in amino acids: CASSTRQGQETQYF. CDR3 coding DNA: TGTGCCAGCAGCACCAGACAGGGCCAAGAGACCCAGTACTTC.

The sample holds a few counts of this clonotype. V is TRBV20-1 and J is TRBJ1-5, with D unclear. The germline gives CDR1 DFQATT, CDR2 SNEGSKA (reference sequence). The V gene lost 0 bases and the J gene lost 9 bases, with 9 bases spanning the gap. The CDR3 sequence is 12 residues long. CDR3 DNA sequence: TGCAGTGCTAGAGATCTGGCCCGGCCCCAGCATTTT. Residues: CSARDLARPQHF.

The genes are TRBV28 and TRBJ1-5, with 7 bases lining up with TRBD1. Germline-derived CDR1 and CDR2 are MDHEN and SYDVKM. After removal of 6 bases from V and 4 bases from J, the junction contained 15 bases not matched to a gene. The CDR3 contains 17 residues. The CDR3 region is CASRLSLSRGPNQPQHF. CDR3 nucleotide sequence: TGTGCCAGCAGACTCTCCCTCTCGAGGGGGCCAAATCAGCCCCAGCATTTT.

This clonotype occurred a few times. The chain has TRBV24-1 and TRBJ1-1; possible D gene TRBD1, 6 bases. Germline CDR1 and CDR2: KGHDR and SFDVKD. This CDR3 is 13 amino acids long. The germline V and J ends were trimmed by 6 bases and 2 bases, with 9 bases remaining between them. The CDR3 is CATSQGHNTEAFF. The DNA for the CDR3 is TGTGCCACCAGTCAGGGGCACAACACTGAAGCTTTCTTT.

In this sample, this clonotype turned up once. A much larger clone differs by one base, so this may be a read error. V and J are TRBV10-3 and TRBJ2-1; 9 nucleotides agree with TRBD2. The germline CDR1 and CDR2 sequences are ENHRY and SYGVKD. The CDR3 consists of 15 residues. The CDR3 sequence: CVISELAGTYNEQFF. In nucleotides, the CDR3 is TGTGTCATCAGTGAGCTAGCGGGGACCTATAATGAGCAGTTCTTC.

This clonotype was observed a handful of times. This sequence joins TRBV12-3 or TRBV12-4 and TRBJ2-5, with 8 positions matching TRBD2. This CDR3 spans 15 amino acids. V trimming: 5 bases; J trimming: 4 bases; junction bases outside the gene matches: 9. The CDR3 sequence: CASSPNREGRETQYF. CDR3 DNA: TGTGCCAGCAGTCCCAATCGGGAGGGCCGAGAGACCCAGTACTTC.

This clonotype was seen only a few times. The CDR3 coding sequence is TGTGCCACCAAGACAGGGCTGAATAGCAATCAGCCCCAGCATTTT. This translates into CATKTGLNSNQPQHF. The chain uses TRBV6-1 and TRBJ1-5; TRBD1 agrees at 7 bases. With 10 bases clipped from V and 0 bases from J, the junction kept 9 bases outside the gene matches. Looked up from germline, CDR1 is MNHNS and CDR2 is SASEGT. The CDR3 totals 15 residues.

The V call is TRBV20-1, the J call TRBJ2-2, with D possibly being TRBD1 or TRBD2 (6 bases each). Germline CDR1 DFQATT, CDR2 SNEGSKA (reference sequence). The V gene lost 2 bases and the J gene lost 4 bases, with 11 bases spanning the gap. This CDR3 region has 14 residues. The DNA of the CDR3 is TGCAGTGCTAGAACCAGGGGAGGCACCGGGGAGCTGTTTTTT. This codes for CSARTRGGTGELFF.

The V call is TRBV3-1, the J call TRBJ2-1; a possible D gene is TRBD2 (7 bases). Trimming shortened V by 3 bases and J by 9 bases, and 12 bases separated the two germline ends. Germline V gene sequence: CDR1 LGHDT, CDR2 YNNKEL (reference sequence). The CDR3 totals 13 residues. The chain's CDR3 is CASSHVRGGEQFF. The CDR3 coding sequence is TGTGCCAGCAGCCACGTTAGGGGGGGTGAGCAGTTCTTC.

This clonotype appeared many times. This chain uses TRBV6-2 or TRBV6-3 with TRBJ2-7; the D gene is possibly TRBD1 (6 bases). Deletions cut 7 bases from V and 0 bases from J, with 13 bases between. CDR3 length equals 14 residues. Per germline, CDR1 MNHEY and CDR2 SVGEGT. CDR3 in DNA: TGTGCCAGCACCAACGAGGGGGTCTCCTACGAGCAGTACTTC. The encoded protein is CASTNEGVSYEQYF.

The chain employs TRBV12-5 and TRBJ2-3; D not resolved. The CDR3 runs to 12 residues. Germline CDR1 reads LGHNT; CDR2 reads FRNRAP. The CDR3 region is CARVRGTDTQYF. As DNA, the CDR3 is TGTGCACGAGTTAGGGGCACAGATACGCAGTATTTT.